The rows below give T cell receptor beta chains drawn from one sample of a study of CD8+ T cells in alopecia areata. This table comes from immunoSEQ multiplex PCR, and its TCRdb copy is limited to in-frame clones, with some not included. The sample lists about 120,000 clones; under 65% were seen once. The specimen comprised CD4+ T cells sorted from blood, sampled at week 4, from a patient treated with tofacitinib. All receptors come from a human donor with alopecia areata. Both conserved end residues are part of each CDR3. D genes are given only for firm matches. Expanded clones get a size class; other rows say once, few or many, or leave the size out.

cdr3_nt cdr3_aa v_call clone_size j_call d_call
TGTGCCAGCAGCAGACAGGGGGCGAGGGAGACCCAGTACTTC CASSRQGARETQYF TRBV6-5 - TRBJ2-5 TRBD1
TGTGCCAGCAGCTTAAACACCGGGGAGCTGTTTTTT CASSLNTGELFF TRBV7-3 few TRBJ2-2 -
TGTGCCAGCAGCTTAGGAGGTGAAAAACTGTTTTTT CASSLGGEKLFF TRBV7-2 - TRBJ1-4 -
TGTGCCAGCAGCCAAACAGGGGGATACTACGAGCAGTACTTC CASSQTGGYYEQYF TRBV14 - TRBJ2-7 TRBD1
TGTGCCATCAGCCGGGGAGAAGGTGGGGACAAAAACATTCAGTACTTC CAISRGEGGDKNIQYF TRBV10-3 - TRBJ2-4 -
TGTGCCAGCAGCTCGTTACAGGGGAGGTTGCGAGAGACCCAGTACTTC CASSSLQGRLRETQYF TRBV5-4 few TRBJ2-5 -
TGTGCCAGTAATAAGGGGCGGGAGACCCAGTACTTC CASNKGRETQYF TRBV19 - TRBJ2-5 -
TGCAGCGTTGAGACCCGGGACAGGACGTACCAAGAGACCCAGTACTTC CSVETRDRTYQETQYF TRBV29-1 - TRBJ2-5 TRBD1
TGCGCCAGCAGCCAACTGGACAGGGGCCACCAAGAGACCCAGTACTTC CASSQLDRGHQETQYF TRBV4-1 - TRBJ2-5 TRBD1
TGTGCCAGCAGGGACCTCACTGAAGCTTTCTTT CASRDLTEAFF TRBV2 few TRBJ1-1 -
TGCAGCGTCGGCGTAGGGGGTCGAGAGACCCAGTACTTC CSVGVGGRETQYF TRBV29-1 - TRBJ2-5 -
TGTGCCAGCAGTGGACGGATTGGAAACACCATATATTTT CASSGRIGNTIYF TRBV9 - TRBJ1-3 -
TGCGCCAGCAGCTCGGAGACCGGGGTACAAAACATTCAGTACTTC CASSSETGVQNIQYF TRBV5-1 - TRBJ2-4 -
TGTGCCTGGAGGACCGCTAGCGGTGGCCGGAACTACGAGCAGTACTTC CAWRTASGGRNYEQYF TRBV30 - TRBJ2-7 TRBD2
TGTGCCAGCAGACCACCGGGACAAGGAAGGGAGACCCAGTACTTC CASRPPGQGRETQYF TRBV6-5 - TRBJ2-5 -
TGCAGTGCTCCCCCTAACTATGGCTACACCTTC CSAPPNYGYTF TRBV20-1 - TRBJ1-2 -
TGTGCCAGCAGTCCCTTGGGACTAGCGGGCTTCACAGATACGCAGTATTTT CASSPLGLAGFTDTQYF TRBV28 few TRBJ2-3 TRBD2
TGTGCCAGCAGCTTCCGGGACGCTGGGGGGCCATCTCAAGAGACCCAGTACTTC CASSFRDAGGPSQETQYF TRBV7-2 - TRBJ2-5 -
TGCGCCAGCAGCCAAGGGGCGCCATCGAATAACTATGGCTACACCTTC CASSQGAPSNNYGYTF TRBV4-1 once TRBJ1-2 -
TGTGCCAGCAGTGGATCATTCACCCACGAGCAGTACTTC CASSGSFTHEQYF TRBV2 - TRBJ2-7 -
TGCAGCGTTGAAGATCAACTCAGGGGGGACAATCAGCCCCAGCATTTT CSVEDQLRGDNQPQHF TRBV29-1 - TRBJ1-5 TRBD1
TGTGCCAGCAGCTCAGGACTAGCGGGACTCACAGATACGCAGTATTTT CASSSGLAGLTDTQYF TRBV28 - TRBJ2-3 TRBD2
TGCGCCAGCAGCCCTGGGACAGGGAGCCACAATGAGCAGTTCTTC CASSPGTGSHNEQFF TRBV5-1 - TRBJ2-1 TRBD1
TGCGCCAGCAGTCAATCGAGGGGACAGGTTTCTGGGGCCAACGTCCTGACTTTC CASSQSRGQVSGANVLTF TRBV23-1 - TRBJ2-6 TRBD1
TGTGCCAGCAGTGTCACGGGCCACACAGATACGCAGTATTTT CASSVTGHTDTQYF TRBV2 - TRBJ2-3 -
TGTGCCACCAGCAGAGATTGGCAGGCTGGGGCCAACGTCCTGACTTTC CATSRDWQAGANVLTF TRBV15 few TRBJ2-6 -
TGTGCCAGCAGTGTAGCGGGAGGGAACAATGAGCAGTTCTTC CASSVAGGNNEQFF TRBV25-1 - TRBJ2-1 TRBD2
TGCGCCAGCAGCCAAGATAGAGGGGGTCGGGGCTACACCTTC CASSQDRGGRGYTF TRBV4-1 - TRBJ1-2 -
TGTGCCAGCAGCTTGTTTAGTCAAGAGACCCAGTACTTC CASSLFSQETQYF TRBV5-4 - TRBJ2-5 -
TGTGCCAGCAGCTTGAGGACAGCGTACAATGAGCAGTTCTTC CASSLRTAYNEQFF TRBV7-2 few TRBJ2-1 -
TGTGCCAGCTCACCACGGCAAGAGCAAGAGACCCAGTACTTC CASSPRQEQETQYF TRBV18 - TRBJ2-5 -
TGTGCCTGGAGTGTACGGTCAGCCTCTGAAGCTTTCTTT CAWSVRSASEAFF TRBV30 - TRBJ1-1 -
TGCGCCAGCACGCTGGCCCGCTCTGGGGCCAACGTCCTGACTTTC CASTLARSGANVLTF TRBV5-1 - TRBJ2-6 -
TGCAGCGTTTGGGACAGGGGGAATGGCTACACCTTC CSVWDRGNGYTF TRBV29-1 - TRBJ1-2 TRBD1
TGTGCCAGCAGCGTAGAGCGACTAGACACCCCCTTGGGCGGCACAGATACGCAGTATTTT CASSVERLDTPLGGTDTQYF TRBV9 - TRBJ2-3 -
TGTGCCAGCTCACCACTAGCGGGAGGAGGAGAGACCCAGTACTTC CASSPLAGGGETQYF TRBV18 - TRBJ2-5 TRBD2
TGTGCCATCAGTTGGAACGAGCGCACAGATACGCAGTATTTT CAISWNERTDTQYF TRBV10-3 few TRBJ2-3 -
TGCGCCAGCAAAAGGAGGGCCGGCTACGAGCAGTACTTC CASKRRAGYEQYF TRBV5-1 - TRBJ2-7 -
TGTGCCAGCAGTCGGGGGGCTGGGCAGCCCCAGCATTTT CASSRGAGQPQHF TRBV2 - TRBJ1-5 -
TGTGCCAGCAGCTTTGGCCAGCGGGGACTGAGGGAGCTGTTTTTT CASSFGQRGLRELFF TRBV7-9 - TRBJ2-2 TRBD2
TGTGCCAGCAGGGCTAGCGGGAGCACCGGGGAGCTGTTTTTT CASRASGSTGELFF TRBV2 - TRBJ2-2 TRBD2
TGTGCCACCAGCTTCGACTACGACAATGAGCAGTTCTTC CATSFDYDNEQFF TRBV15 few TRBJ2-1 -